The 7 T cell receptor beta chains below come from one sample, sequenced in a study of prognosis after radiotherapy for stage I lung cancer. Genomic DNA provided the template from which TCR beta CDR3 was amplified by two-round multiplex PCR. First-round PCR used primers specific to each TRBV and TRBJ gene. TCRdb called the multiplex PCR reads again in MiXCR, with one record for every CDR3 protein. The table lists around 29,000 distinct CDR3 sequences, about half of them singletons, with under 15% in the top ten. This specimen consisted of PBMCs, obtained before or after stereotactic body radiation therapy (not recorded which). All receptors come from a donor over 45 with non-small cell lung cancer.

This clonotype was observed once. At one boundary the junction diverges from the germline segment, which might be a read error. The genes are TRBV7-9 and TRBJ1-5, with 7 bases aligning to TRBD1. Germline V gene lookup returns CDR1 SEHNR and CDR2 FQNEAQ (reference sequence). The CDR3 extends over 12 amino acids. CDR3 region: CVRGGVGQPHHF. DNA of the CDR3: TGTGTCAGAGGGGGCGTGGGCCAGCCCCATCATTTT.

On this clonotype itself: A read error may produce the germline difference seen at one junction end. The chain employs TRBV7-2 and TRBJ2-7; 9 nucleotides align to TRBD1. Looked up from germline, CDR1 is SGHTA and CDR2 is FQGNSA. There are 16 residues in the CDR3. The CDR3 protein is CASSLSISQGAGERYF. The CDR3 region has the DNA TGTGCCAGCAGCTTATCGATCTCACAGGGGGCTGGAGAGCGGTACTTC.

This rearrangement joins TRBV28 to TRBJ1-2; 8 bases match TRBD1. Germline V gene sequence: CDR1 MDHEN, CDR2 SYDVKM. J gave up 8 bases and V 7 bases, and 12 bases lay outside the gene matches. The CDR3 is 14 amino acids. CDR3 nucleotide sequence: TGTGCCAGCAACTCCACCTGGACAGGGAGCGGCTACACCTTC. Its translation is CASNSTWTGSGYTF.

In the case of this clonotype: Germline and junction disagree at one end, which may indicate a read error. CDR3 region: CASSQAGLNSPLYF. CDR3 nucleotide sequence: TGTGCCAGCAGTCAAGCAGGGTTAAATTCACCCCTCTACTTT. V usage is TRBV6-2 or TRBV6-3 and J usage is TRBJ1-6; tentative D call: TRBD1 (5 bases). This CDR3 is 14 amino acids long. Germline V CDR1 and CDR2: MNHEY, SVGEGT.

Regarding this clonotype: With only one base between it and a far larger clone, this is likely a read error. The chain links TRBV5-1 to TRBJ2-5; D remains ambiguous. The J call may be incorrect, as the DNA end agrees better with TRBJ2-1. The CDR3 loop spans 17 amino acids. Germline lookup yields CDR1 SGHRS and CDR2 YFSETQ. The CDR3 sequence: CASSLGDLVGLGNEQFF. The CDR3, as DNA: TGCGCCAGCAGCTTGGGGGATCTAGTGGGTTTAGGCAATGAGCAGTTCTTC.

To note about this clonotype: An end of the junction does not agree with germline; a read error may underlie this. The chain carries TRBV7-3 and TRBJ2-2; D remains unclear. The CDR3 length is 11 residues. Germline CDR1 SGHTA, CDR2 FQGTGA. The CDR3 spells CAISLGGELFF. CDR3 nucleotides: TGTGCCATCAGCTTAGGCGGGGAGCTGTTTTTT.

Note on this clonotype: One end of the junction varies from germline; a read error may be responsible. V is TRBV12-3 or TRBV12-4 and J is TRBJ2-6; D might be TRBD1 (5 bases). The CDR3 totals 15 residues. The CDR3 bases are TGTGCCAGCAGTTTGCGGAGCTCTGGGGCCGACGTCCTGACTTTC. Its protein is CASSLRSSGADVLTF.